The 21 T cell receptor beta chains given below trace back to one sample, sequenced in a study of T-cell reconstitution after alpha-beta-depleted transplantation in children. During its preparation, the TCRbeta library received unique molecular identifiers. From the PCR reads, TCRdb called clonotypes with MiXCR, one entry per CDR3 protein. The sample includes hundreds of thousands of distinct CDR3 sequences, approximately 17% of them seen just once. Sample: PBMCs from the stem cell graft donor, taken from the stem cell graft. These receptors were collected from a human donor who donated a stem cell graft to a child with acute myeloid leukemia.

This chain links TRBV5-5 with TRBJ1-5; no reliable D call. Between the trimmed V and J ends, which lost 2 bases and 1 base, there was a span of 7 bases. Per the germline V gene, CDR1 is SGHKS and CDR2 is YYEKEE (reference sequence). The CDR3 runs 14 residues. The CDR3 here is CASSFGRSNQPQHF. CDR3 coding DNA: TGTGCCAGCAGCTTCGGTAGGAGCAATCAGCCCCAGCATTTT.

This clonotype came up a few times. The chain combines TRBV7-3 with TRBJ2-6; D unclear. V gave up 0 bases and J gave up 0 bases, with 9 bases separating them. Germline V gene data show CDR1 as SGHTA and CDR2 as FQGTGA. The CDR3 extends over 17 amino acids. The chain's CDR3 is CASSLTRTFSGANVLTF. The CDR3 DNA reads TGTGCCAGCAGCTTAACTAGGACCTTCTCTGGGGCCAACGTCCTGACTTTC.

In this sample, this clonotype turned up many times. A junction boundary mismatches the germline segment, possibly from a read error. This chain uses TRBV20-1 with TRBJ1-6, with TRBD1 identical over 9 bases. CDR1 DFQATT and CDR2 SNEGSKA come from the germline V gene (reference sequence). The CDR3 is made up of 17 amino acids. CDR3 bases: TGCAGCGCTAAGAGGACAGGGGCATTGGCCTATAATTCACCCCTCCACTTT. Amino acid sequence: CSAKRTGALAYNSPLHF.

This sequence joins TRBV7-2 and TRBJ1-4; TRBD1 is a possible D gene (6 bases). The CDR3 has 16 amino acids. V lost 3 bases and J lost 8, with 19 bases in between. The germline V gene encodes CDR1 SGHTA and CDR2 FQGNSA. The CDR3 nucleotides are TGTGCCAGCAGCTTTTTTCCCGGGGGCCCTGGGGAAAAACTGTTTTTT. Amino acid sequence: CASSFFPGGPGEKLFF.

This clonotype was observed many times. The J gene is TRBJ1-1, the V gene TRBV20-1; D call uncertain. Germline V lookup: CDR1 DFQATT, CDR2 SNEGSKA (reference sequence). The CDR3 is 15 residues long. V lost 3 bases, J lost 2 bases, and 16 bases lay in between. The CDR3 reads CSASRQVPGNTEAFF. In nucleotides, the CDR3 is TGCAGTGCTAGTCGCCAGGTCCCCGGCAACACTGAAGCTTTCTTT.

This clonotype showed up just a few times. This chain joins TRBV10-2 and TRBJ1-5; 12 positions match TRBD1. Looked up from germline, CDR1 is WSHSY and CDR2 is SAAADI. V lost 5 bases to trimming and J lost 1 base; unmatched junction nucleotides: 9. The CDR3 extends over 18 amino acids. In DNA form, the CDR3 reads TGCGCCAGCAGTTGGGACAGGGGGCAAGGAGGAAGCAATCAGCCCCAGCATTTT. As protein: CASSWDRGQGGSNQPQHF.

Many counts were recorded for this clonotype. The chain links TRBV12-3 or TRBV12-4 to TRBJ1-2, with TRBD1 identical over 7 bases. The CDR3 extends over 13 amino acids. The J segment lost 2 bases and the V segment lost 5 bases, leaving 2 bases of the junction unmatched. The CDR3 reads CASSPTGNYGYTF. In DNA form, the CDR3 reads TGTGCCAGCAGTCCGACAGGGAACTATGGCTACACCTTC.

This clonotype was detected a few times. The chain has TRBV7-2 and TRBJ2-5, with a tentative D call TRBD1 (5 bases). The CDR3 covers 16 residues. Germline V gene sequence: CDR1 SGHTA, CDR2 FQGNSA. Trimming shortened V by 0 bases and J by 0 bases, and 11 bases separated the two germline ends. The DNA for the CDR3 is TGTGCCAGCAGCTTAGCCTTAACAGGAAACCAAGAGACCCAGTACTTC. This codes for CASSLALTGNQETQYF.

This clonotype was seen a single time. The chain is built from TRBV10-2 and TRBJ2-3; 7 bases line up with TRBD2. CDR3 length: 16 amino acids. After removal of 2 bases from V and 2 bases from J, the junction contained 7 bases not matched to a gene. Per germline, CDR1 WSHSY and CDR2 SAAADI. The CDR3 DNA is TGCGCCAGCAGTGAGGGGCGGGGGAGTAACACAGATACGCAGTATTTT. As protein: CASSEGRGSNTDTQYF.

This clonotype was seen a handful of times. The chain combines TRBV7-2 with TRBJ2-1, with 8 bases matching TRBD1. V lost 2 bases, J lost 4 bases, and 4 bases stayed unmatched. Germline lookup yields CDR1 SGHTA and CDR2 FQGNSA. This CDR3 is built from 15 residues. The DNA of the CDR3 is TGTGCCAGCAGCTTACTTGGGGACAGGTACAATGAGCAGTTCTTC. Its protein product is CASSLLGDRYNEQFF.

This clonotype was detected ten times or more. V and J are TRBV21-1 and TRBJ2-2; TRBD1, the table's D call, was not compared with the DNA. TRBV21-1 is a pseudogene. The CDR3 contains 15 residues. The CDR3 loop reads CASDPIAGDTGELFF. The CDR3 coding sequence is TGTGCCAGCGACCCCATCGCCGGGGACACCGGGGAGCTGTTTTTT.

At least ten counts were recorded for this clonotype. The chain has TRBV20-1 and TRBJ1-1, with 8 bases matching TRBD1. Per the germline V gene, CDR1 is DFQATT and CDR2 is SNEGSKA (reference sequence). The CDR3 has 14 amino acids. J was trimmed by 3 bases and V by 5 bases; bases with no gene match: 8. In DNA, the CDR3 is TGCAGTGCTCCTCCAGGGGGCAGGGACACTGAAGCTTTCTTT. Translation gives CSAPPGGRDTEAFF.

This chain uses TRBV6-1 with TRBJ1-6; 8 nucleotides match TRBD1. CDR3 length: 14 amino acids. Per the germline V gene, CDR1 is MNHNS and CDR2 is SASEGT. The V segment lost 5 bases and the J segment 12 bases; nucleotides outside the gene matches: 9. In DNA form, the CDR3 reads TGTGCCAGCAGTCCCGACAGGGGCCAAAAACCCCTCCACTTT. It yields the protein CASSPDRGQKPLHF.

This clonotype was recorded many times. The CDR3, as DNA: TGTGCCAGCAGCTTTAGCGGGGGGGCTTCCAATGAGCAGTTCTTC. Amino acids: CASSFSGGASNEQFF. This rearrangement joins TRBV7-3 to TRBJ2-1, with 11 positions matching TRBD2. The CDR3 runs 15 residues. V lost 3 bases and J lost 6; bases outside the gene matches: 4. In germline, CDR1 is SGHTA, CDR2 FQGTGA. The full variable domain, rest sourced from reference TRBV7-3 and TRBJ2-1, is GAGVSQTPSNKVTEKGKYVELRCDPISGHTALYWYRQSLGQGPEFLIYFQGTGAADDSGLPNDRFFAVRPEGSVSTLKIQRTERGDSAVYLCASSFSGGASNEQFFGPGTRLTVL.

The sample holds a few counts of this clonotype. The rearrangement joins TRBV25-1 to TRBJ2-1; no clear D gene. The CDR3 sequence is 13 residues long. CDR1 is MGHDK, CDR2 SYGVNS, per germline. V lost 7 bases, J lost 9 bases, and 16 bases lay in between. CDR3 nucleotides: TGTGCCAGCAACAGTCAGTGGGTGGTTGAGCAGTTCTTC. Translation: CASNSQWVVEQFF.

The rearrangement uses TRBV5-1 and TRBJ2-3; perhaps D is TRBD1 or TRBD2 (6 bases each). Trimming took off 4 bases at V and 0 bases at J, with 12 bases between the two ends. The length of the CDR3 is 15 residues. Germline V gene lookup returns CDR1 SGHRS and CDR2 YFSETQ. This chain's CDR3 is CASSPGDSSTDTQYF. In nucleotides, the CDR3 is TGCGCCAGCAGCCCAGGGGACTCTAGCACAGATACGCAGTATTTT.

The gene calls are TRBV5-6 and TRBJ2-7; the D gene is possibly TRBD2 (6 bases). The germline gives CDR1 SGHDT, CDR2 YYEEEE. The CDR3 consists of 14 residues. Trimming shortened V by 5 bases and J by 3 bases, and 15 bases separated the two germline ends. Here the CDR3 DNA reads TGTGCCAGCAGTGGGGGAATCGGGGGCTACGAGCAGTACTTC. Translation: CASSGGIGGYEQYF.

The J gene is TRBJ2-1, the V gene TRBV12-3 or TRBV12-4, with 13 bases aligning to TRBD2. The CDR3 spans 15 residues. Losses at the gene ends were 7 bases for V and 9 bases for J; bases not matched to a gene: 9. The CDR3 sequence is CASILGTSGVSEQFF. The CDR3 DNA reads as TGTGCCAGCATTCTAGGGACTAGCGGGGTGAGTGAGCAGTTCTTC.

Only a few counts were recorded for this clonotype. CDR3 in DNA: TGTGCTAGTGGTTTGGGACCGGTGGTATCCTATAATTCACCCCTCCACTTT. Its translation is CASGLGPVVSYNSPLHF. This chain uses TRBV12-5 with TRBJ1-6; D unclear. CDR3 length equals 17 residues. CDR1 is LGHNT and CDR2 is FRNRAP in the germline V gene. With 1 base removed from V and 1 base from J, the gap between germline ends came to 11 bases.

In its sample, this clonotype was seen many times. The J gene is TRBJ2-3, the V gene TRBV20-1; D gene unclear. The V end lost 3 bases, the J end lost 8 bases, and 12 bases lay between the germline ends. Germline V gene data show CDR1 as DFQATT and CDR2 as SNEGSKA (reference sequence). The CDR3 covers 12 residues. The CDR3 loop is CSASRAYGTQYF. CDR3 DNA: TGCAGTGCTAGCCGGGCCTATGGTACGCAGTATTTT.

A few counts support this clonotype. CDR3 DNA sequence: TGCGCCAGCAGCTTGGTTGGTGGTAAGGGCGATGGCTACACCTTC. This translates into CASSLVGGKGDGYTF. The chain links TRBV5-1 to TRBJ1-2; D uncertain. The V gene lost 0 bases and the J gene lost 6 bases, with 15 bases spanning the gap. The length of the CDR3 is 15 residues. CDR1 is SGHRS and CDR2 is YFSETQ in the germline V gene.